This T cell receptor (beta chain) originates from a study of blood T cell repertoires in COVID-19. In the study overall: Acute and convalescent COVID-19 specimens originated in the United States, Italy and Spain.

The CDR3 loop spans 18 amino acids. Between the trimmed V and J ends, which lost 6 bases and 0 bases, there was a span of 21 bases. Germline V gives CDR1 MNHEY, CDR2 SMNVEV (reference sequence). Study processing details: How many nucleated cells were present was estimated from reference gene primer amplification. Some clones are missing from TCRdb's copy, which holds only in-frame ones; the method was immunoSEQ multiplex PCR. That table furnishes V, J and clone size, whereas the DNA furnished D and trimming. The repertoire consists of about 74,000 clones, with more than 90% occurring once and the leading ten covering 1.3% to 1.5%.

The TCR was taken from a man aged 45-60 years with acute or convalescent COVID-19. The material sequenced was peripheral blood. This chain uses TRBV27 with TRBJ1-5; D not certain. The CDR3 reads CASSQSSNPIYSNQPQHF. DNA of the CDR3: TGTGCCAGCAGCCAAAGTTCCAATCCTATCTATAGCAATCAGCCCCAGCATTTT.